This record looks at one TCR beta chain sequence and its context. Its antigen is undetermined. The protocol was immunoSEQ multiplex PCR, while the TCRdb copy is restricted to in-frame clones and leaves out a portion. This table holds about 99,000 clones, 70% to 90% found once. This record comes from a study of T cell responses to AZD1222 COVID-19 vaccine. Study-wide results and limits: After two AZD1222 doses, spike-specific TCR breadth and depth rose versus day 0. Dominant CD4 TCR responses targeted spike regions 160-218 and 743-854. It should be noted that donors were predominantly white British and more often female, and clonal diversity was possibly underestimated.

The length of the CDR3 is 13 residues. CDR1 and CDR2 (germline): MNHNY, SVGAGI (reference sequence). Trimming shortened V by 2 bases and J by 4 bases, and 6 bases separated the two germline ends. This receptor was taken from an adult in good health. V is TRBV6-6 and J is TRBJ1-5; no clear D gene. The sample was peripheral blood, taken on day 0 of AZD1222 vaccination. The CDR3 region has the DNA TGTGCCAGCAGTTACATCGAGAATCAGCCCCAGCATTTT. Its translation: CASSYIENQPQHF.